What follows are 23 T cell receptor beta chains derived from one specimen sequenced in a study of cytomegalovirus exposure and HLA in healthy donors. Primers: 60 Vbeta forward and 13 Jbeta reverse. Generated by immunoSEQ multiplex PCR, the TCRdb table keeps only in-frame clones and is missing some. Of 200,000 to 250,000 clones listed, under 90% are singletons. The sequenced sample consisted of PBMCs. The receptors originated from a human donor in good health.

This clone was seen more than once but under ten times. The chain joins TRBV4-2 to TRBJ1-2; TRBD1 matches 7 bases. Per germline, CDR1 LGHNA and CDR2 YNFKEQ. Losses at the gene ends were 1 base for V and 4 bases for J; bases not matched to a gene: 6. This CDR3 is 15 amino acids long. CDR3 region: CASSQVNRGLYGYTF. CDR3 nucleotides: TGTGCCAGCAGCCAAGTGAACAGGGGCCTCTATGGCTACACCTTC.

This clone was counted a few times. DNA for the CDR3: TGTGCCAGCAGCCAGCGTGGGGAGTGGACCTACGAGCAGTACTTC. This encodes CASSQRGEWTYEQYF. The rearrangement joins TRBV13 to TRBJ2-7; possibly TRBD2 for D (5 bases). The CDR3 sequence is 15 residues long. Germline V gives CDR1 PRHDT, CDR2 FYEKMQ (reference sequence). V lost 5 bases, J lost 2 bases, and 16 bases lay in between.

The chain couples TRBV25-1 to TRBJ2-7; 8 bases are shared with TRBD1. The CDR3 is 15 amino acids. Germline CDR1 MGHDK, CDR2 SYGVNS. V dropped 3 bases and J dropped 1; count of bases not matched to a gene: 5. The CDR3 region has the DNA TGTGCCAGCAGTGACACGACAGGGGCTTCCTACGAGCAGTACTTC. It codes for CASSDTTGASYEQYF.

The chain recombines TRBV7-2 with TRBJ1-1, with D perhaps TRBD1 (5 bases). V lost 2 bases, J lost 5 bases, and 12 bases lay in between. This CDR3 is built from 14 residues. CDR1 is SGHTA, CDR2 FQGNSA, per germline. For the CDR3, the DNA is TGTGCCAGCAGCTTAAGTCTTAGGGGTACTGAAGCTTTCTTT. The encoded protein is CASSLSLRGTEAFF.

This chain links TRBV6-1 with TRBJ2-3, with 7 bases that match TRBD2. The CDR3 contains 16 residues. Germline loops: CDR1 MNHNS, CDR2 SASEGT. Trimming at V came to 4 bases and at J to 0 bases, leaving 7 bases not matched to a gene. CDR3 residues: CASSGSDSGSTDTQYF. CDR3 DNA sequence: TGTGCCAGCAGTGGGTCTGATAGCGGGAGCACAGATACGCAGTATTTT.

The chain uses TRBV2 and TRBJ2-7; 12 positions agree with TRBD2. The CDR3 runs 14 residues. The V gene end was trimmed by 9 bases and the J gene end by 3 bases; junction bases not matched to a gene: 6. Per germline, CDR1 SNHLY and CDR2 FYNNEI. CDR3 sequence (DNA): TGTGCCAGTAGGGGGACTAGCGGGCTCTACGAGCAGTACTTC. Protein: CASRGTSGLYEQYF.

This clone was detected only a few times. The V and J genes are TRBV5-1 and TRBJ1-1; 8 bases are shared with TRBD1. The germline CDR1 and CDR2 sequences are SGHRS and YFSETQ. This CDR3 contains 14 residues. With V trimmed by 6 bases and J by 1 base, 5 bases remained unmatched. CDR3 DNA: TGCGCCAGCAACCAACAGGGGGGGAACACTGAAGCTTTCTTT. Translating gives CASNQQGGNTEAFF.

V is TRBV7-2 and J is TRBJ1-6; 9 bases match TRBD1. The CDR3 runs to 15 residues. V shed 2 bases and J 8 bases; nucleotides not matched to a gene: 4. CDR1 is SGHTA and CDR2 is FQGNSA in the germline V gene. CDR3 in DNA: TGTGCCAGCAGCTTACGGGGGACAGGGTATTCACCCCTCCACTTT. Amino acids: CASSLRGTGYSPLHF.

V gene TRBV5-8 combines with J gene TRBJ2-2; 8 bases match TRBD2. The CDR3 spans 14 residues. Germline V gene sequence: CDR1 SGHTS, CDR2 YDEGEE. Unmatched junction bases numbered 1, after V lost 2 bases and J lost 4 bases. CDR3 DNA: TGTGCCAGCAGCTTTGCGGGAGGCACCGGGGAGCTGTTTTTT. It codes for CASSFAGGTGELFF.

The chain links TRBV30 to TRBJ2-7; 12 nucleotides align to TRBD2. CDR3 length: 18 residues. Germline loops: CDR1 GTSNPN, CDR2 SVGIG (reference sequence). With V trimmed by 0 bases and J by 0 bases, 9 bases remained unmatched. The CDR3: CAWSVRGLAGRSSYEQYF. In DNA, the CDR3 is TGTGCCTGGAGTGTAAGGGGACTAGCGGGTCGCTCCTCCTACGAGCAGTACTTC. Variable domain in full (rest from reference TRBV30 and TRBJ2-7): SQTIHQWPATLVQPVGSPLSLECTVEGTSNPNLYWYRQAAGRGLQLLFYSVGIGQISSEVPQNLSASRPQDRQFILSSKKLLLSDSGFYLCAWSVRGLAGRSSYEQYFGPGTRLTVT.

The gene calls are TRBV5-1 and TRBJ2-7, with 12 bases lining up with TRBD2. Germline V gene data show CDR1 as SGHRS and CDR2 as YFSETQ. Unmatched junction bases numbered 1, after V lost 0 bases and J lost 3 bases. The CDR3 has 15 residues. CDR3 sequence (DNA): TGCGCCAGCAGCTTGGGGACTAGCGGGGTCTACGAGCAGTACTTC. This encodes CASSLGTSGVYEQYF.

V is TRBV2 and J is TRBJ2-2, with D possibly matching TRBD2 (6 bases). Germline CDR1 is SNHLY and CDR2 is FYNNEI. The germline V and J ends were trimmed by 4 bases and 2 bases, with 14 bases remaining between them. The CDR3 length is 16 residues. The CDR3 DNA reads TGTGCCAGCAGTGTTGGGAGGACGGTCAACACCGGGGAGCTGTTTTTT. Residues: CASSVGRTVNTGELFF.

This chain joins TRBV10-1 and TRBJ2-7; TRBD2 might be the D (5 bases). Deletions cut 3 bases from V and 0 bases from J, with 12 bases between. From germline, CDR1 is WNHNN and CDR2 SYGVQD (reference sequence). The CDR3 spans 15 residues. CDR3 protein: CASSDSLRASYEQYF. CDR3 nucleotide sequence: TGCGCCAGCAGTGACAGTTTGCGGGCCTCCTACGAGCAGTACTTC.

CDR3 region: CASSLDRGLTGELFF. DNA for the CDR3: TGTGCCAGCAGCTTGGACAGGGGGTTGACCGGGGAGCTGTTTTTT. V gene TRBV5-4 combines with J gene TRBJ2-2; 8 positions match TRBD1. Germline trimming cut 0 bases from V and 5 bases from J; bases unmatched to any gene: 3. The CDR3 consists of 15 residues. Germline V gene lookup returns CDR1 SGHNT and CDR2 YYREEE (reference sequence).

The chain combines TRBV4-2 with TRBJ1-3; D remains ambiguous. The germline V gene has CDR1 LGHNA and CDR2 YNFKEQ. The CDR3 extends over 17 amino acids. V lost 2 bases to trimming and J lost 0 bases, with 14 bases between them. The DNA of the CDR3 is TGTGCCAGCAGCCAAACGCAGATCTCAGACTCTGGAAACACCATATATTTT. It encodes CASSQTQISDSGNTIYF.

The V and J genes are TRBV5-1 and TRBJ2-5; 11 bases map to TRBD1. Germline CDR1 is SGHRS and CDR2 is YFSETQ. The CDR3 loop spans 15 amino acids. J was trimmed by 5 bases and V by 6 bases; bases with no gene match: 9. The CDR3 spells CASTRDRGSGETQYF. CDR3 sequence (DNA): TGCGCCAGCACTCGGGACAGGGGGTCAGGGGAGACCCAGTACTTC.

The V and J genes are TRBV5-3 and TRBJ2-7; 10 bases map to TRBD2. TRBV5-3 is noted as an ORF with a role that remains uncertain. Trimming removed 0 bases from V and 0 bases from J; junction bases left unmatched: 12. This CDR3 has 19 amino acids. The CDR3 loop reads CARSLGTLTSGITSYEQYF. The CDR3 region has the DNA TGTGCCAGAAGCTTGGGGACTTTAACTAGCGGGATTACCTCCTACGAGCAGTACTTC.

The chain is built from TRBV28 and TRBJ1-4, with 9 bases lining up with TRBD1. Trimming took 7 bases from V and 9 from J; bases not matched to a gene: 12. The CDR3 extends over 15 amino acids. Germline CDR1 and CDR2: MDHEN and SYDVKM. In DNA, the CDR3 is TGTGCCAGCAATTGGATGGGGACAGGGATACAAAAACTGTTTTTT. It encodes CASNWMGTGIQKLFF.

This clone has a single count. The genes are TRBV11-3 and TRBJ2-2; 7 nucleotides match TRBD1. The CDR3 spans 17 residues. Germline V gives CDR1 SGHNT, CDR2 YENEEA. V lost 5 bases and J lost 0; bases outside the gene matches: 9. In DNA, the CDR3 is TGTGCCAGCAGCAAGCGGACAGGCAGATCGAACACCGGGGAGCTGTTTTTT. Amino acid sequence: CASSKRTGRSNTGELFF.

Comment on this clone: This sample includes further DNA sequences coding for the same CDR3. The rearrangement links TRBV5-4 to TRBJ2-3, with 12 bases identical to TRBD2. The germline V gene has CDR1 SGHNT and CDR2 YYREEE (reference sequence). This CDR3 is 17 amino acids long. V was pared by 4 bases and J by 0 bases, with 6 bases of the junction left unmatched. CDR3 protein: CASSLGGLAGSTDTQYF. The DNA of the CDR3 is TGTGCCAGCAGCCTCGGGGGACTAGCGGGTAGCACAGATACGCAGTATTTT. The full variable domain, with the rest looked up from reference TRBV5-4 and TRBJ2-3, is ETGVTQSPTHLIKTRGQQVTLRCSSQSGHNTVSWYQQALGQGPQFIFQYYREEENGRGNFPPRFSGLQFPNYSSELNVNALELDDSALYLCASSLGGLAGSTDTQYFGPGTRLTVL.

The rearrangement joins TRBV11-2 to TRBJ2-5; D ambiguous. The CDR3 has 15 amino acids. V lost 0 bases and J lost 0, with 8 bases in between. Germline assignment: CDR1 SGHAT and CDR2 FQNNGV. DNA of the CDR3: TGTGCCAGCAGCTTAGAAACTGAGTACCAAGAGACCCAGTACTTC. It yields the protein CASSLETEYQETQYF.

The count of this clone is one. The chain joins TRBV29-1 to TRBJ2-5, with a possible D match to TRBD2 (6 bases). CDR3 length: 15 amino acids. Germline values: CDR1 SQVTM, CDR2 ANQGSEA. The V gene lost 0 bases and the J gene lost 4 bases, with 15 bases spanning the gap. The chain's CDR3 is CSVEDQDLGGETQYF. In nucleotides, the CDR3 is TGCAGCGTTGAAGATCAGGACTTGGGAGGAGAGACCCAGTACTTC. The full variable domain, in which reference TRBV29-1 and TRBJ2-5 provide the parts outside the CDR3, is SAVISQKPSRDICQRGTSLTIQCQVDSQVTMMFWYRQQPGQSLTLIATANQGSEATYESGFVIDKFPISRPNLTFSTLTVSNMSPEDSSIYLCSVEDQDLGGETQYFGPGTRLLVL.

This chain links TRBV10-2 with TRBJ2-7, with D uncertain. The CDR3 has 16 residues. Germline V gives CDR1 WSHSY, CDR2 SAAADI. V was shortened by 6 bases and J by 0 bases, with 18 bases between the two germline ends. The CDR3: CASSLPSSLYSYEQYF. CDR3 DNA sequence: TGCGCCAGCAGCCTGCCGAGTAGCCTATACTCCTACGAGCAGTACTTC.